The 11 T cell receptor beta chains listed next were all sequenced from one sample in a study of shared clonotypes between healthy human individuals. Here immunoSEQ multiplex PCR was the method, and the copy in TCRdb shows in-frame clones only, minus some. This sample yields about 990,000 clones, of which 75% to 85% are seen a single time; 0.61% belongs to the top ten. The specimen sequenced was memory CD4+ T cells from PBMCs. Indicated subset: CD45RA-negative fraction. The receptor set was obtained from a young man in good health. Some clones in this sample may be carry-over from other donors' samples.

This chain uses TRBV7-9 with TRBJ2-1; 8 bases line up with TRBD2. Germline CDR1 is SEHNR and CDR2 is FQNEAQ (reference sequence). This CDR3 contains 14 residues. Trimming at V came to 4 bases and at J to 9 bases, leaving 8 bases not matched to a gene. The CDR3 loop reads CASSSPSSGSEQFF. In DNA form, the CDR3 reads TGTGCCAGCAGCTCACCCTCTAGCGGGTCTGAGCAGTTCTTC.

CDR3 coding DNA: TGTGCCAGCAGCCCACAGGGAGGCCTAGGCTACACCTTC. Translating it yields CASSPQGGLGYTF. The chain joins TRBV7-2 to TRBJ1-2; TRBD1 is a possible D gene (6 bases). The CDR3 runs 13 residues. Trimming took off 5 bases at V and 8 bases at J, with 15 bases between the two ends. Looked up from germline, CDR1 is SGHTA and CDR2 is FQGNSA.

In this sample, this clone turned up once. The chain joins TRBV5-1 to TRBJ2-1; tentatively, D is TRBD1 (5 bases). Germline V gene lookup returns CDR1 SGHRS and CDR2 YFSETQ. The CDR3 totals 15 residues. Trimming stripped 0 bases from V and 7 bases from J, with 14 bases between. CDR3 nucleotides: TGCGCCAGCAGCTTGGTGGCAGGGAATAGGAATGAGCAGTTCTTC. It is translated as CASSLVAGNRNEQFF. Complete variable domain (other parts from reference TRBV5-1 and TRBJ2-1): KAGVTQTPRYLIKTRGQQVTLSCSPISGHRSVSWYQQTPGQGLQFLFEYFSETQRNKGNFPGRFSGRQFSNSRSEMNVSTLELGDSALYLCASSLVAGNRNEQFFGPGTRLTVL.

This clone was counted once. This may be a read error, as it is one base from a much larger clone. The chain uses TRBV29-1 and TRBJ1-2, with D unresolved. This CDR3 spans 14 amino acids. V gave up 4 bases and J gave up 2 bases, with 14 bases separating them. Germline loops: CDR1 SQVTM, CDR2 ANQGSEA. The CDR3 sequence is CSVGSLIPNYGYTF. CDR3 nucleotides: TGCAGCGTTGGCTCGCTGATACCCAACTATGGCTACACCTTC.

The chain links TRBV11-2 to TRBJ2-1; TRBD2 agrees at 9 bases. CDR3 length: 15 residues. Trimming at V came to 4 bases and at J to 2 bases, leaving 3 bases not matched to a gene. Per germline, CDR1 SGHAT and CDR2 FQNNGV. CDR3 DNA sequence: TGTGCCAGCAGCTCCAGCGGGAGGCCCTACAATGAGCAGTTCTTC. Its translation is CASSSSGRPYNEQFF.

This clone has just one count. The chain recombines TRBV11-1 with TRBJ2-6; 9 bases are a match to TRBD1. Germline V CDR1 and CDR2: SGHAT, FQDESV (reference sequence). The CDR3 covers 17 residues. After removal of 11 bases from V and 0 bases from J, the junction contained 11 bases not matched to a gene. CDR3 nucleotide sequence: TGTGCCTGCGAACCGGGACAGGGAGACTCTGGGGCCAACGTCCTGACTTTC. Translated: CACEPGQGDSGANVLTF. Full variable domain (remainder filled in from reference TRBV11-1 and TRBJ2-6): EAEVAQSPRYKITEKSQAVAFWCDPISGHATLYWYRQILGQGPELLVQFQDESVVDDSQLPKDRFSAERLKGVDSTLKIQPAELGDSAMYLCACEPGQGDSGANVLTFGAGSRLTVL.

The chain joins TRBV10-1 to TRBJ1-1; D may be TRBD1 (5 bases). Germline V lookup: CDR1 WNHNN, CDR2 SYGVQD (reference sequence). V was shortened by 6 bases and J by 3 bases, with 11 bases between the two germline ends. This CDR3 spans 13 amino acids. CDR3 loop: CASSRERDTEAFF. DNA for the CDR3: TGCGCCAGCAGCAGGGAAAGGGACACTGAAGCTTTCTTT.

The V call is TRBV14, the J call TRBJ1-1, with a tentative D call TRBD1 (6 bases). CDR3 length: 13 amino acids. V was trimmed by 4 bases and J by 8 bases, leaving 14 bases between them. Germline V CDR1 and CDR2: SGHDN, FVKESK. The DNA for the CDR3 is TGTGCCAGCAGCCGGGGGGGGCGTCAGGAAGCTTTCTTT. The encoded protein is CASSRGGRQEAFF.

Details on this clone: It differs at one base from a far larger clone, so likely a read error. The missing conserved phenylalanine or tryptophan at the end of this CDR3 makes a read error likely. V gene TRBV25-1 combines with J gene TRBJ1-1; TRBD1 aligns across 8 bases. This CDR3 is built from 15 residues. The trim removed 4 bases at V and 6 bases at J, leaving 10 bases unmatched. Germline values: CDR1 MGHDK, CDR2 SYGVNS. The CDR3 coding sequence is TGTGCCAGCAGTGGCAACAGGGGGTGGGGAGCTGAAGCTTTCCTT. This encodes CASSGNRGWGAEAFL.

This clone has just one count. V usage is TRBV5-1 and J usage is TRBJ2-7, with TRBD1 identical over 7 bases. Gene TRBJ2-1 matches the end of the DNA better, so the J call may be wrong. Germline V lookup: CDR1 SGHRS, CDR2 YFSETQ. The CDR3 sequence is 16 residues long. CDR3 nucleotides: TGCGCCAGCAGCTTGCCCTTGAGGGCAGGGGGTGATGAGCAGTTCTTC. This codes for CASSLPLRAGGDEQFF.

A single count supports this clone. The gene calls are TRBV7-3 and TRBJ2-7, with TRBD1 matching over 9 bases. CDR1 is SGHTA, CDR2 FQGTGA, per germline. The CDR3 runs 15 residues. The ends lost 5 bases at V and 6 bases at J; junction bases unmatched: 11. The CDR3 is CASSPPGTGFSEQYF. CDR3 in DNA: TGTGCCAGCAGCCCCCCCGGGACAGGGTTCAGCGAGCAGTACTTC.